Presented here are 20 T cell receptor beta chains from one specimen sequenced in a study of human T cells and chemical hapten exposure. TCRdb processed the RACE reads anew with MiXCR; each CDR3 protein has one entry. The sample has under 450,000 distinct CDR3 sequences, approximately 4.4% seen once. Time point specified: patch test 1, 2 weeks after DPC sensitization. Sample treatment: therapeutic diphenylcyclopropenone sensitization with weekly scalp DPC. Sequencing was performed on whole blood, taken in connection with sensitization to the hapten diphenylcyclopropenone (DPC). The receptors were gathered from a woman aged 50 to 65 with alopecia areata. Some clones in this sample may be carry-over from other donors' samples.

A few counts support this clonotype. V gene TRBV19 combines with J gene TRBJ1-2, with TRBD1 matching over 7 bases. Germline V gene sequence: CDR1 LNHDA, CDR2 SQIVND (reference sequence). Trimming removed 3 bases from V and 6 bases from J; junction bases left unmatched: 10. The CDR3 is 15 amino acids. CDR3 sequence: CASSIGGDRADGYTF. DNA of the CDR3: TGTGCCAGTAGTATTGGGGGTGACAGGGCGGATGGCTACACCTTC.

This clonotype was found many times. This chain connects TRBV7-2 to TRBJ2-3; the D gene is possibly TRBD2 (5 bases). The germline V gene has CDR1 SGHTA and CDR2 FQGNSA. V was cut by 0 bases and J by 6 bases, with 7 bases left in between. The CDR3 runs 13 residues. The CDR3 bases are TGTGCCAGCAGCTTAGCCGACTACGATACGCAGTATTTT. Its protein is CASSLADYDTQYF. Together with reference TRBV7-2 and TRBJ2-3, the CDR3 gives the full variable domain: GAGVSQSPSNKVTEKGKDVELRCDPISGHTALYWYRQSLGQGLEFLIYFQGNSAPDKSGLPSDRFSAERTGGSVSTLTIQRTQQEDSAVYLCASSLADYDTQYFGPGTRLTVL.

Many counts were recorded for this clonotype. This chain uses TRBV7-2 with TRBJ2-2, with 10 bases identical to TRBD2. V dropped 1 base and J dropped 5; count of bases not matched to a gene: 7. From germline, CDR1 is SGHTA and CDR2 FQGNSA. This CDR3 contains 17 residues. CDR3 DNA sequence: TGTGCCAGCAGCTTAGGGGTAGCGGGGGGACCGACCGGGGAGCTGTTTTTT. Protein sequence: CASSLGVAGGPTGELFF.

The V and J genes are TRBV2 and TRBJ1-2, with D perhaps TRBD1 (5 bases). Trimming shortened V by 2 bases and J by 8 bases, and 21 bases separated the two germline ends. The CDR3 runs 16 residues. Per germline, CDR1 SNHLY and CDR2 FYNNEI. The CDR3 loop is CASSEIRTGTRWGYTF. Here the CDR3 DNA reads TGTGCCAGCAGTGAAATCAGGACCGGGACCCGGTGGGGCTACACCTTC.

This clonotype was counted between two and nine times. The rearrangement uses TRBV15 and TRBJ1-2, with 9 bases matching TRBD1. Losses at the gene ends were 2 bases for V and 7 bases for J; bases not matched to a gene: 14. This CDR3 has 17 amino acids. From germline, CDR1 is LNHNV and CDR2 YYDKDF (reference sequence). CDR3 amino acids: CATSRRPRRDRDRGYTF. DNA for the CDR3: TGTGCCACCAGCAGAAGACCCCGCCGGGACAGGGATCGTGGCTACACCTTC. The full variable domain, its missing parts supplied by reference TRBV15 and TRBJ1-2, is DAMVIQNPRYQVTQFGKPVTLSCSQTLNHNVMYWYQQKSSQAPKLLFHYYDKDFNNEADTPDNFQSRRPNTSFCFLDIRSPGLGDTAMYLCATSRRPRRDRDRGYTFGSGTRLTVV.

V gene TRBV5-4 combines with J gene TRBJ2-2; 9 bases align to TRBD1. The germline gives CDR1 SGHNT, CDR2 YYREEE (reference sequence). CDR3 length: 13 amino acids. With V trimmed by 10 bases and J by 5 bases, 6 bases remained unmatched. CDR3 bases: TGTGCCGGGGAGACAGGGGGAACCGGGGAGCTGTTTTTT. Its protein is CAGETGGTGELFF.

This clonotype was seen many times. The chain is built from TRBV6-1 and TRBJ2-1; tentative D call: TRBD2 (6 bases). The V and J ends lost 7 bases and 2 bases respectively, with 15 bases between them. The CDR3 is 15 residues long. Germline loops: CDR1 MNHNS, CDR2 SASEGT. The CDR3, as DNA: TGTGCCAGCACCGAGGGACTCTTAACCTACAATGAGCAGTTCTTC. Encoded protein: CASTEGLLTYNEQFF.

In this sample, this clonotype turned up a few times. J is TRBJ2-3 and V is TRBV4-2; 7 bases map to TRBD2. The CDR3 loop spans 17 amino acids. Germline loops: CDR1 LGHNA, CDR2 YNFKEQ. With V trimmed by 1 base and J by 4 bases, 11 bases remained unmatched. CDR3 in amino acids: CASSQGTSLGVADTQYF. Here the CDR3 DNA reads TGTGCCAGCAGCCAAGGGACTAGTCTGGGCGTCGCAGATACGCAGTATTTT.

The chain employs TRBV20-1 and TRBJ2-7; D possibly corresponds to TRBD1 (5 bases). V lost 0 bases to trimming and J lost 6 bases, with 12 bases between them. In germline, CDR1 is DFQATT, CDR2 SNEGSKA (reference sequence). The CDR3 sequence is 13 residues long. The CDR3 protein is CSARDQGFSEQYF. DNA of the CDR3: TGCAGTGCTAGAGATCAGGGTTTCAGCGAGCAGTACTTC.

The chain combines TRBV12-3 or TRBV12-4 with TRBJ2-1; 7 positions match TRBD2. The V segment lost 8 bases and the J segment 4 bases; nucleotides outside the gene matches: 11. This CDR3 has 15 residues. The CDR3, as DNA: TGTGCCAGCTGGGACGGGCTAGCGGTGTACAATGAGCAGTTCTTC. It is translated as CASWDGLAVYNEQFF.

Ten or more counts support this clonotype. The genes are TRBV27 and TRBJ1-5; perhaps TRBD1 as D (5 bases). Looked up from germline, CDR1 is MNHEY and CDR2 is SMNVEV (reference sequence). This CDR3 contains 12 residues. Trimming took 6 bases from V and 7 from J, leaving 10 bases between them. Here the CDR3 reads CASSHRGQPQHF. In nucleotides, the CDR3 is TGTGCCAGCAGCCACCGGGGCCAGCCCCAGCATTTT.

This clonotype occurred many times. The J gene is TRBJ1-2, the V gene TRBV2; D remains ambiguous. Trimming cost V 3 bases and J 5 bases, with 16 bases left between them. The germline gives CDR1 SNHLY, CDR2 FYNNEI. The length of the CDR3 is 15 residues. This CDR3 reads CASSDENRYPYGYTF. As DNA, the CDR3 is TGTGCCAGCAGTGACGAAAACAGATACCCTTATGGCTACACCTTC.

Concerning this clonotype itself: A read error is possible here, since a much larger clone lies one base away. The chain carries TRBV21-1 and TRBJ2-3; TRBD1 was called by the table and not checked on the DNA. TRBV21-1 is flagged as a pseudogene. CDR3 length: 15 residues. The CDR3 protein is CASSEGQGRIDTQYF. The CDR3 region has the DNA TGTGCCAGCAGTGAGGGACAGGGAAGAATAGATACGCAGTATTTT.

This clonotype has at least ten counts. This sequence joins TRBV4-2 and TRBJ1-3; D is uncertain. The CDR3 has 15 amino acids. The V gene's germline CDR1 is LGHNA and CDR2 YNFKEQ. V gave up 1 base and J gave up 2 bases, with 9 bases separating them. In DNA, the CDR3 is TGTGCCAGCAGCCAAGGGGAAGGCGCTGGAAACACCATATATTTT. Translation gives CASSQGEGAGNTIYF.

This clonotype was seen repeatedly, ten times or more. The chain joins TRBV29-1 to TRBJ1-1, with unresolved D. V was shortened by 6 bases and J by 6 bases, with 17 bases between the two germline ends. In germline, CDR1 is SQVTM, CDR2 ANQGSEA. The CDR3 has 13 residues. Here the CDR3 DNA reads TGCAGCGTGGGGTTCGGTGGGTGGGCTGAAGCTTTCTTT. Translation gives CSVGFGGWAEAFF.

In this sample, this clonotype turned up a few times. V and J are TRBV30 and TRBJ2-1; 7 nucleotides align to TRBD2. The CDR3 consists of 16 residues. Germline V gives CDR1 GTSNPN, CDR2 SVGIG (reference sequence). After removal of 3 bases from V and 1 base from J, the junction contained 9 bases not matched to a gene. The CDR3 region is CAWSPGGSFSYNEQFF. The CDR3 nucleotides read TGTGCCTGGAGCCCAGGCGGGAGCTTTTCCTACAATGAGCAGTTCTTC.

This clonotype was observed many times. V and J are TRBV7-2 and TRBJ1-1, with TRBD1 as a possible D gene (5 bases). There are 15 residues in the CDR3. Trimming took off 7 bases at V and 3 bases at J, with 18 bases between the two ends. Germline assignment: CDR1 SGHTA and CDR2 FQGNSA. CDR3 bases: TGTGCCAGCAAGGGATTGCTGGGGGGGTACACTGAAGCTTTCTTT. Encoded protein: CASKGLLGGYTEAFF. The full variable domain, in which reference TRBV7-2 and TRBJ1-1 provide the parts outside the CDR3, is GAGVSQSPSNKVTEKGKDVELRCDPISGHTALYWYRQSLGQGLEFLIYFQGNSAPDKSGLPSDRFSAERTGGSVSTLTIQRTQQEDSAVYLCASKGLLGGYTEAFFGQGTRLTVV.

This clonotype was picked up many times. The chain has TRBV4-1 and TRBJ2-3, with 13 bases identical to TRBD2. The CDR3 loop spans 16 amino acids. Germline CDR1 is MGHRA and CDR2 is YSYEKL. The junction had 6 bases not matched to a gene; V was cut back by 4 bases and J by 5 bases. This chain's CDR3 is CASSRGTSGAEDTQYF. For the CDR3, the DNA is TGCGCCAGCAGCCGCGGGACTAGCGGGGCGGAAGATACGCAGTATTTT.

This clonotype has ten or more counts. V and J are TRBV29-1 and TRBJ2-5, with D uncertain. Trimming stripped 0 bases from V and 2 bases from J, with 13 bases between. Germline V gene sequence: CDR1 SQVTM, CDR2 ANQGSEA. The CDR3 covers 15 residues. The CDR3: CSVEESARRQETQYF. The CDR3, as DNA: TGCAGCGTTGAAGAGAGTGCGCGGAGACAAGAGACCCAGTACTTC. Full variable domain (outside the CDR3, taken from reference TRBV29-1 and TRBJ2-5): SAVISQKPSRDICQRGTSLTIQCQVDSQVTMMFWYRQQPGQSLTLIATANQGSEATYESGFVIDKFPISRPNLTFSTLTVSNMSPEDSSIYLCSVEESARRQETQYFGPGTRLLVL.

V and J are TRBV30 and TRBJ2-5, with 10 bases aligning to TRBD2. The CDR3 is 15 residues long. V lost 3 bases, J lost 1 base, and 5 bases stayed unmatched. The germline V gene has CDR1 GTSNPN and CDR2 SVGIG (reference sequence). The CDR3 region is CAWRPGLAVQETQYF. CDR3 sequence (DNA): TGTGCCTGGAGGCCCGGACTAGCGGTCCAAGAGACCCAGTACTTC.